The entry below gives a single T cell receptor (beta chain) sequence along with its context. Its target is unknown. Germline V gives CDR1 LNHDA, CDR2 SQIVND (reference sequence). This CDR3 is 16 amino acids long. V lost 6 bases to trimming and J lost 3 bases, with 17 bases between them. The assay was immunoSEQ multiplex PCR, and TCRdb's table has in-frame clones only and misses some. Among 72,000 or so clones listed, 70% to 90% were seen once. This entry comes from a study of T cells in localized non-small cell lung cancer. Broader study findings: Appearing in adjacent lung were a median about 50 of the top 100 tumor clones.

The clonotype comes from a female donor of 60 years or more with stage I lung adenocarcinoma. The source was peripheral blood, collected before any cancer treatment. The gene calls are TRBV19 and TRBJ2-2; D possibly corresponds to TRBD2 (5 bases). CDR3 sequence: CASSRFWGDDTGELFF. CDR3 DNA sequence: TGTGCCAGTAGCCGTTTTTGGGGAGATGACACCGGGGAGCTGTTTTTT.